The text below deals with one TCR beta chain. Antigen specificity is unknown. This specimen comes from a study of T cells after posttransplantation cyclophosphamide. Whole-study findings and limits: TRB clonality was highly associated with recipient CMV seropositivity and reactivation. Later post-transplant blood repertoires were often dominated by donor CD8+ memory clones.

The ends were cut back, 0 bases at V and 4 bases at J, with 12 bases in the middle. This CDR3 spans 15 amino acids. CDR1 is LGHNA and CDR2 is YSLEER in the germline V gene. Generated by immunoSEQ multiplex PCR, the TCRdb table keeps only in-frame clones and is missing some. This table has around 66,000 clones, around 95% appearing once. Sequenced: PBMCs. This TCR was recovered from a woman aged 30 to 39 in good health and a related stem cell transplant donor. The genes are TRBV4-3 and TRBJ1-2, with D uncertain. CDR3 nucleotide sequence: TGCGCCAGCAGCCAAGATTACCGACCTTCCTATGGCTACACCTTC. Its protein product is CASSQDYRPSYGYTF.